This T cell receptor beta chain was found in a study of blood T cells in healthy people across ages. Overall study findings and caveats: TCR beta diversity, measured per million T cells, fell in a roughly linear way with age.

For the second PCR, which ran for about 7 to 11 cycles, a sample-barcoded 5' primer and a J-beta primer mix were used. TCRdb passed the 5' RACE reads through MiXCR, listing each CDR3 protein once. Here the sample spans 500,000 to 700,000 distinct CDR3 sequences, about 30% being singletons. Germline V gene data show CDR1 as GTSNPN and CDR2 as SVGIG (reference sequence). The CDR3 has 14 amino acids. This clonotype was found many times. The antigen is not known. This chain uses TRBV30 with TRBJ2-4; no firm D call. The J call may be faulty, since TRBJ2-7 better matches the DNA end. The specimen was blood. The source of this sequence is a woman aged 80 or over in good health. CDR3 region: CAWSGRIASFEQYF. The CDR3, as DNA: TGTGCCTGGAGTGGGCGGATTGCTTCTTTCGAGCAGTACTTC.